These 3 T cell receptor beta chains were all obtained from the same sample, sequenced in a study of quantifying T cell responses using KT2 cells. In the study overall: TCR alpha and beta constant-region primers primed reverse transcription of RNA.

The cDNA 3' end received a ligated oligonucleotide with a UMI. First-round PCR used three to four cycles and beta primers RC1.1 and RC1.2 covering TRBC1 and TRBC2. Each CDR3 protein is one row after TCRdb ran MiXCR on the UMI-ligation and nested PCR reads. The sample carries 25,000 to 40,000 distinct CDR3 sequences, about 9.3% recorded once. Sequencing was carried out using PBMCs spiked with cells of the T cell clone KT2. These TCRs come from a human donor.

The sample holds many counts of this clonotype. This chain connects TRBV7-8 to TRBJ2-7; no reliable D call. V lost 5 bases and J 2 bases, leaving 13 bases between the germline ends. The CDR3 is 14 amino acids. Germline-derived CDR1 and CDR2 are SGHVS and FQNEAQ. CDR3 sequence: CASSPSGPPYEQYF. For the CDR3, the DNA is TGTGCCAGCAGCCCCTCCGGGCCGCCCTACGAGCAGTACTTC.

This rearrangement joins TRBV11-1 to TRBJ2-7; 9 nucleotides align to TRBD1. This CDR3 is 15 amino acids long. CDR1 and CDR2 from the germline V gene are SGHAT and FQDESV (reference sequence). Trimming removed 1 base from V and 1 base from J; junction bases left unmatched: 2. CDR3 bases: TGTGCCAGCAGCTTAGGCGGGACAGGGTCCTACGAGCAGTACTTC. Protein: CASSLGGTGSYEQYF.

In its sample, this clonotype was seen many times. The chain has TRBV7-8 and TRBJ1-1; D gene uncertain. The germline V gene has CDR1 SGHVS and CDR2 FQNEAQ. The length of the CDR3 is 17 residues. V lost 5 bases and J lost 0, with 19 bases in between. The CDR3 DNA reads as TGTGCCAGCAGCAGCGGGGATGGGCAGCAAGTGAACACTGAAGCTTTCTTT. Its translation: CASSSGDGQQVNTEAFF.